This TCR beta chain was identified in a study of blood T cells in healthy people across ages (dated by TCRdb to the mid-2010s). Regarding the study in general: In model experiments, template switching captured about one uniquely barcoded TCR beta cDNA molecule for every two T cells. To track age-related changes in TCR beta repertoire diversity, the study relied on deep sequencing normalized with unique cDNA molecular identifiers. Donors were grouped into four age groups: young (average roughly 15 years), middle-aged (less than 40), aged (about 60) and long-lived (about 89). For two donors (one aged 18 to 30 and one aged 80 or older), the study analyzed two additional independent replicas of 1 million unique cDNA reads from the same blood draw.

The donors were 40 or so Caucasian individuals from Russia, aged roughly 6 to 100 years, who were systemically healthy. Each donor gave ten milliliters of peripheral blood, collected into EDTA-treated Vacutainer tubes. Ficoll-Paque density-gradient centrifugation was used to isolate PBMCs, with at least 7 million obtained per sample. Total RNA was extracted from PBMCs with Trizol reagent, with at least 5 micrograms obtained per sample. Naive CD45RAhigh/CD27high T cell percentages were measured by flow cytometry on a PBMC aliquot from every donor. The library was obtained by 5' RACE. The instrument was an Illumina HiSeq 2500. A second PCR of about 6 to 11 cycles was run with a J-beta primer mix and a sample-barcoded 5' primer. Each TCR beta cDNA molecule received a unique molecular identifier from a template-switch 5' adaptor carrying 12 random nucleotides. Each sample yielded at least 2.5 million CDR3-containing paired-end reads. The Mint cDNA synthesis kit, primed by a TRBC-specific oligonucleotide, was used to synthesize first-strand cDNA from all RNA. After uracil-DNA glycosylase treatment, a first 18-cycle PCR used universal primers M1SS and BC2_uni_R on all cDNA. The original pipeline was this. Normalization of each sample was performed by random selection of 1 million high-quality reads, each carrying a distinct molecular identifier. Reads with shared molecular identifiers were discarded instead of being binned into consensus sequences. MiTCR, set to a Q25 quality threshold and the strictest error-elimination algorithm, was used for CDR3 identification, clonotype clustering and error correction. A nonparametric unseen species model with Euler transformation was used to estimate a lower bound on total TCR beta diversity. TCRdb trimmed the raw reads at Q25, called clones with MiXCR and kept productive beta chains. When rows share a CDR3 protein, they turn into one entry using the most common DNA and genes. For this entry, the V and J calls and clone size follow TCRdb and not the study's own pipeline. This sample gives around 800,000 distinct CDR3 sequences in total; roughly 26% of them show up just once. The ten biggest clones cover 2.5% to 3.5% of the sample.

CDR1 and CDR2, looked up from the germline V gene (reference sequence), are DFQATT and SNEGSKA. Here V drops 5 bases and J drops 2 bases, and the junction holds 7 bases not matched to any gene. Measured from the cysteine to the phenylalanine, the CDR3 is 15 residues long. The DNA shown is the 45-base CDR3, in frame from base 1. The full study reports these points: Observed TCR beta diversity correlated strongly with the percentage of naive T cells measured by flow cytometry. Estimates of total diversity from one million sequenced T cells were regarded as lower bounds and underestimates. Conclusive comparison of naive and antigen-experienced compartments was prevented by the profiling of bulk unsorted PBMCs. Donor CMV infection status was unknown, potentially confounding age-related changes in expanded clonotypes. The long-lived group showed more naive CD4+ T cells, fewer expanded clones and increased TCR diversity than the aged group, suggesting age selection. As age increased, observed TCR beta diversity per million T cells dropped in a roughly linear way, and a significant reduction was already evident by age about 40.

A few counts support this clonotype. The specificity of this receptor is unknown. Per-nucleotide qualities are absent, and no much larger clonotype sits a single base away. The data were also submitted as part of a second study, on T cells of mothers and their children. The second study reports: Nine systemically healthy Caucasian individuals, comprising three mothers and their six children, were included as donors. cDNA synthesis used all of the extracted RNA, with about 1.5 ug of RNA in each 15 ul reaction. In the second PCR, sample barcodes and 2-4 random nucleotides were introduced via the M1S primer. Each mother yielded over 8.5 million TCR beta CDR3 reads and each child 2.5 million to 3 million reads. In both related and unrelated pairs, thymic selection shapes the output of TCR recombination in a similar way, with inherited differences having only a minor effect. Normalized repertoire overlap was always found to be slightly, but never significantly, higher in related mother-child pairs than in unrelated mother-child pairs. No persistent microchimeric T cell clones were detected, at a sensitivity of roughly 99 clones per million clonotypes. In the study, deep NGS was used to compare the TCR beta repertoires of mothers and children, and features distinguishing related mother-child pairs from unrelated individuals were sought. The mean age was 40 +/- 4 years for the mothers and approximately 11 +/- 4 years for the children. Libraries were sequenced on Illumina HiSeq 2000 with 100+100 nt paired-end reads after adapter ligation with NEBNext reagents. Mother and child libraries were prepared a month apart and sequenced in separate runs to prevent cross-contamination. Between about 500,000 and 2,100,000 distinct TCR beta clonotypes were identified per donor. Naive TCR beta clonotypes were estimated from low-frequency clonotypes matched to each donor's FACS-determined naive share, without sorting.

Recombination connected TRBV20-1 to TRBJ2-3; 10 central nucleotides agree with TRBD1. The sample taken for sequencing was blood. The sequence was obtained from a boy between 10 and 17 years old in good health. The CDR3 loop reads CSAPGTGAPTDTQYF. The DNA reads TGCAGTGCTCCCGGGACAGGGGCCCCCACAGATACGCAGTATTTT.